The 18 T cell receptor beta chains presented below share a single source sample, sequenced in a study of neurological immune-mediated disorders. TCRdb independently ran MiXCR on the 5' RACE reads; one entry per CDR3 protein. The data hold around 53,000 distinct CDR3 sequences, with roughly 8% observed a single time. Time point in this sample: longitudinal time-point 3. The sequencing sample was made of PBMCs. The receptors derive from a woman aged 40 to 50 in good health.

This clonotype was detected only a few times. This chain joins TRBV18 and TRBJ2-5, with D tentatively TRBD1 (6 bases). V dropped 0 bases and J dropped 7 bases, with 12 bases sitting between them. The germline V gene encodes CDR1 KGHSH and CDR2 LQKENI. The CDR3 has 14 amino acids. This CDR3 reads CASSPPGQLGTQYF. Here the CDR3 DNA reads TGTGCCAGCTCACCACCTGGACAGCTAGGGACCCAGTACTTC.

At least ten counts were recorded for this clonotype. This chain joins TRBV2 and TRBJ1-5; a possible D gene is TRBD1 (6 bases). The CDR3 extends over 14 amino acids. V was pared by 8 bases and J by 5 bases, with 16 bases between. The germline V gene has CDR1 SNHLY and CDR2 FYNNEI. The CDR3 nucleotides read TGTGCCAGCGGGTGGGGGGGCTCGGATCAGCCCCAGCATTTT. Translating gives CASGWGGSDQPQHF.

In this sample, this clonotype turned up many times. The chain links TRBV5-1 to TRBJ2-7, with 11 bases aligning to TRBD1. The germline gives CDR1 SGHRS, CDR2 YFSETQ. V trimming: 1 base; J trimming: 1 base; junction bases outside the gene matches: 10. The CDR3 extends over 18 amino acids. CDR3 sequence reads: CASSLNLPGQGGSYEQYF. The CDR3 nucleotides are TGCGCCAGCAGCTTGAACTTACCGGGACAGGGGGGATCCTACGAGCAGTACTTC.

This clonotype has only a few counts. V gene TRBV12-3 or TRBV12-4 combines with J gene TRBJ1-5, with 7 bases lining up with TRBD1. V lost 5 bases to trimming and J lost 9 bases; unmatched junction nucleotides: 13. The CDR3 spans 15 residues. The CDR3 protein is CASSNIRQGRRPQHF. Written as DNA, the CDR3 is TGTGCCAGCAGTAATATTCGACAGGGTCGTAGGCCCCAGCATTTT.

This clonotype was observed many times. This chain uses TRBV5-1 with TRBJ2-7; D unclear. This CDR3 has 13 residues. Germline V gives CDR1 SGHRS, CDR2 YFSETQ. V was clipped by 1 base and J by 0 bases, with 5 bases between them. The CDR3 coding sequence is TGCGCCAGCAGCTTGTGCACCTCCTACGAGCAGTACTTC. This gives the protein CASSLCTSYEQYF.

This clonotype was found many times. The genes are TRBV20-1 and TRBJ2-7, with 7 bases identical to TRBD1. The CDR3 runs to 15 residues. Looked up from germline, CDR1 is DFQATT and CDR2 is SNEGSKA (reference sequence). J lost 4 bases, V lost 1 base, and 10 bases had no gene match. The CDR3: CSARVTGTERYEQYF. CDR3 coding DNA: TGCAGTGCTAGAGTAACCGGGACAGAAAGATACGAGCAGTACTTC.

V and J are TRBV6-5 and TRBJ2-1, with 11 bases that match TRBD2. The CDR3 contains 14 residues. From germline, CDR1 is MNHEY and CDR2 SVGAGI. V lost 6 bases, J lost 8 bases, and 6 bases stayed unmatched. This chain's CDR3 is CASSQGTSGDEQFF. The CDR3 coding sequence is TGTGCCAGCAGCCAAGGGACTAGCGGCGATGAGCAGTTCTTC.

This clonotype was seen repeatedly, ten times or more. This chain links TRBV10-3 with TRBJ1-1; D may be TRBD1 (5 bases). The CDR3 is 12 amino acids. Germline loops: CDR1 ENHRY, CDR2 SYGVKD. Trimming stripped 6 bases from V and 5 bases from J, with 10 bases between. CDR3 sequence: CAISGTGTEAFF. As DNA, the CDR3 is TGTGCCATCAGCGGGACCGGGACTGAAGCTTTCTTT.

This clonotype was counted at least ten times. V is TRBV20-1 and J is TRBJ2-1; 9 bases match TRBD2. V shed 1 base and J 6 bases; nucleotides not matched to a gene: 10. The CDR3 sequence is 16 residues long. The V gene's germline CDR1 is DFQATT and CDR2 SNEGSKA (reference sequence). The CDR3 loop reads CSARAPVAGASNEQFF. The CDR3 DNA reads as TGCAGTGCTAGAGCCCCCGTAGCGGGAGCATCCAATGAGCAGTTCTTC.

This clonotype appeared many times. J is TRBJ1-5 and V is TRBV6-4, with 7 bases matching TRBD1. Germline-derived CDR1 and CDR2 are MRHNA and SNTAGT. V gave up 10 bases and J gave up 2 bases; unmatched junction bases: 11. This CDR3 is built from 15 residues. The CDR3 coding sequence is TGTGCCACTTCGTCCGGCCAGGGGGGCAATCAGCCCCAGCATTTT. Translating gives CATSSGQGGNQPQHF.

This clonotype was counted many times. This chain uses TRBV25-1 with TRBJ1-3; D remains unclear. Trimming removed 4 bases at V and 3 bases at J, with 10 bases between. The CDR3 covers 14 residues. The germline V gene encodes CDR1 MGHDK and CDR2 SYGVNS. The CDR3, as DNA: TGTGCCAGCAGTGGTCTCAGTTTTGGAAACACCATATATTTT. This codes for CASSGLSFGNTIYF.

Ten or more counts support this clonotype. CDR3 nucleotides: TGCGCCAGCAGCCAAGATCCAGGGGTCTATGGAAACACCATATATTTT. It yields the protein CASSQDPGVYGNTIYF. The rearrangement joins TRBV4-3 to TRBJ1-3, with a weak D call TRBD1 (6 bases). CDR3 length equals 16 residues. Per the germline V gene, CDR1 is LGHNA and CDR2 is YSLEER. Trimming pared 0 bases from V and 3 bases from J, leaving 12 bases between.

This clonotype appeared many times. V and J are TRBV10-2 and TRBJ1-1, with D possibly being TRBD1 (5 bases). Trimming left V 9 bases short and J 4 bases short, with 12 bases between. The CDR3 totals 12 residues. Germline loops: CDR1 WSHSY, CDR2 SAAADI. CDR3 sequence: CASRDGSTEAFF. The DNA of the CDR3 is TGCGCCAGTCGGGACGGATCCACTGAAGCTTTCTTT.

By its share, this clonotype is medium-sized. CDR3 in DNA: TGCAGTGCCGGTTTTGTGACGCCCCGTGATGGCTACACCTTC. Encoded protein: CSAGFVTPRDGYTF. The chain joins TRBV20-1 to TRBJ1-2; the D is unclear. Looked up from germline, CDR1 is DFQATT and CDR2 is SNEGSKA (reference sequence). The V end lost 6 bases, the J end lost 6 bases, and 20 bases lay between the germline ends. The CDR3 is 14 amino acids.

This clonotype was counted at least ten times. The V gene is TRBV6-5, the J gene TRBJ1-1, with D hard to call. The CDR3 is 13 residues long. V shed 10 bases and J shed 2 bases, with 14 bases lying between them. Germline loops: CDR1 MNHEY, CDR2 SVGAGI. This CDR3 reads CATLPGVNTEAFF. The CDR3 region has the DNA TGTGCCACCCTACCCGGGGTTAACACTGAAGCTTTCTTT.

This clonotype has at least ten counts. The chain carries TRBV4-3 and TRBJ1-2; D gene ambiguous. The CDR3 contains 13 residues. CDR1 LGHNA and CDR2 YSLEER come from the germline V gene. Trimming removed 4 bases from V and 7 bases from J, with 13 bases in between. The CDR3 here is CASSPTGLGGYTF. In DNA form, the CDR3 reads TGCGCCAGCAGCCCCACGGGTTTGGGTGGCTACACCTTC.

This clonotype was recorded many times. The CDR3 reads CASSDNFFTEAFF. The CDR3 nucleotides read TGTGCCAGCAGTGACAACTTTTTCACTGAAGCTTTCTTT. The chain employs TRBV6-1 and TRBJ1-1; D unresolved. The CDR3 runs 13 residues. The germline gives CDR1 MNHNS, CDR2 SASEGT. V was cut by 3 bases and J by 4 bases, with 9 bases left in between.

This clonotype has at least ten counts. The chain uses TRBV7-3 and TRBJ2-2, with 8 nucleotides matching TRBD2. The CDR3 is 17 residues long. In germline, CDR1 is SGHTA, CDR2 FQGTGA. V shed 2 bases and J 3 bases; nucleotides not matched to a gene: 8. CDR3 nucleotides: TGTGCCAGCAGCTTAGGAGCGGGAGCAGGGCACACCGGGGAGCTGTTTTTT. Protein sequence: CASSLGAGAGHTGELFF.